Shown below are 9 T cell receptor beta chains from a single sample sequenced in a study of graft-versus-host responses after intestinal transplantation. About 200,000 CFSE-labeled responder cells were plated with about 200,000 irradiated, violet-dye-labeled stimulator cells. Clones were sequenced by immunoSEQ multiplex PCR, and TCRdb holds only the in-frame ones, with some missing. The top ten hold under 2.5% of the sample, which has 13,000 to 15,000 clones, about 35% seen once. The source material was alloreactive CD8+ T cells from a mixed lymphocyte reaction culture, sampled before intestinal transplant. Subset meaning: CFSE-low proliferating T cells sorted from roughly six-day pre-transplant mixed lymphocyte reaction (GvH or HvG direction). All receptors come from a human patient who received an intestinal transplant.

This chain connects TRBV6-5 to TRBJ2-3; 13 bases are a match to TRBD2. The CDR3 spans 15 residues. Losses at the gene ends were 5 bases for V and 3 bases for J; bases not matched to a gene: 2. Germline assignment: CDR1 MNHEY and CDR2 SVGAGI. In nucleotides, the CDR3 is TGTGCCAGCAGTCAACTAGCGGGGGGGACAGATACGCAGTATTTT. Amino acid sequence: CASSQLAGGTDTQYF.

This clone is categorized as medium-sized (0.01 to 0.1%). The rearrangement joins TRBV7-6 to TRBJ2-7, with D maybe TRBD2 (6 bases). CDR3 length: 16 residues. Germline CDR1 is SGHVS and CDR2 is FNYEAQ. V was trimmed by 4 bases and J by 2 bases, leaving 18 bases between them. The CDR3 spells CASSSGGPEVTYEQYF. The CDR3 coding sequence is TGTGCCAGCAGCTCTGGAGGGCCTGAGGTCACCTACGAGCAGTACTTC.

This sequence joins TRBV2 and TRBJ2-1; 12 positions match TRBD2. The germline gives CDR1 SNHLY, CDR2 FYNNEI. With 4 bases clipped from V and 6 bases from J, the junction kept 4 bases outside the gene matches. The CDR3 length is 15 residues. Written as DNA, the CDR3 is TGTGCCAGCAGTGCACTAGCGGGGGGATTCAATGAGCAGTTCTTC. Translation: CASSALAGGFNEQFF. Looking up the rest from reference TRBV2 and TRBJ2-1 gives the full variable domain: EPEVTQTPSHQVTQMGQEVILRCVPISNHLYFYWYRQILGQKVEFLVSFYNNEISEKSEIFDDQFSVERPDGSNFTLKIRSTKLEDSAMYFCASSALAGGFNEQFFGPGTRLTVL.

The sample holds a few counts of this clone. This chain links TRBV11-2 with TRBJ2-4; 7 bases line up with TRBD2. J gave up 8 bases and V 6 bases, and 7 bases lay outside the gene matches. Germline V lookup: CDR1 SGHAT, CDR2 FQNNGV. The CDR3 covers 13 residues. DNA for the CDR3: TGTGCCAGCAGTGGGGGGGGAGGGGACATTCAGTACTTC. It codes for CASSGGGGDIQYF.

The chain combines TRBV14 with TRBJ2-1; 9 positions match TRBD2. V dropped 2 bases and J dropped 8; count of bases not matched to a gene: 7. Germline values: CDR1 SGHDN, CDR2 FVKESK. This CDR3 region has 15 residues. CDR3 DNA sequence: TGTGCCAGCAGCCAATTGGGCGGGGGGGCCGATGAGCAGTTCTTC. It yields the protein CASSQLGGGADEQFF.

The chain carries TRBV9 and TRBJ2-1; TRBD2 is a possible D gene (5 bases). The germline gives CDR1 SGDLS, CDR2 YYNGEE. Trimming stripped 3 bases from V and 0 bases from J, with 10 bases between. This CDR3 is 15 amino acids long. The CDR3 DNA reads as TGTGCCAGCAGCGAGGGAGCCTTCTCCTACAATGAGCAGTTCTTC. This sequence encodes CASSEGAFSYNEQFF.

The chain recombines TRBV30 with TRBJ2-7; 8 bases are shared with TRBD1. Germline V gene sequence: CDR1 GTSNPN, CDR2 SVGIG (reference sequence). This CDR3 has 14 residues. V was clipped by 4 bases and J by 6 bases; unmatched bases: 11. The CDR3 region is CAWMSRTGFREQYF. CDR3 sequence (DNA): TGTGCCTGGATGTCCAGGACAGGGTTTCGCGAGCAGTACTTC.

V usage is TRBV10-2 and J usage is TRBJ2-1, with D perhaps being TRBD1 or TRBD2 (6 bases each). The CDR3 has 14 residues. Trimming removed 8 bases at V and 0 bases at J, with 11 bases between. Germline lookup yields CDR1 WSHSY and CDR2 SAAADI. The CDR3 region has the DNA TGCGCCAGCTTAGGGGGGAGCTCCTACAATGAGCAGTTCTTC. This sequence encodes CASLGGSSYNEQFF.

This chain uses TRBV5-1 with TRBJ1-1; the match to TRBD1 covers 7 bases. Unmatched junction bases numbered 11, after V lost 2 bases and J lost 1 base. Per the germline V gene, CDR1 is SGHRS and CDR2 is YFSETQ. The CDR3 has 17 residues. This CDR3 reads CASSLAPTGWGNTEAFF. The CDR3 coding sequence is TGCGCCAGCAGCTTAGCTCCGACAGGGTGGGGGAACACTGAAGCTTTCTTT.